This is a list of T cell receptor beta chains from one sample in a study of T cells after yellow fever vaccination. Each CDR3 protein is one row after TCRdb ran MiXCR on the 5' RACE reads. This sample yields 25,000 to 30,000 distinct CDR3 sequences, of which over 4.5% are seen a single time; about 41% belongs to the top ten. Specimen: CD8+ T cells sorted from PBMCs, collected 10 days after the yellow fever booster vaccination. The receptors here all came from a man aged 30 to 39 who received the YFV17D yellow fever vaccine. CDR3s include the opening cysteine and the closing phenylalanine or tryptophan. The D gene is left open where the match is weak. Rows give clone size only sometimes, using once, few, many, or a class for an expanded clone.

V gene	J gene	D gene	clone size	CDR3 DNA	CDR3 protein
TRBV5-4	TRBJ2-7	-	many	TGTGCCAGCAGCTTGCTTGGGACTTCGTCCTACGAGCAGTACTTC	CASSLLGTSSYEQYF
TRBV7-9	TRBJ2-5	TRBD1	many	TGTGCCAGCAGCTTACAGGACAGGGGTCGGCAGGAGACCCAGTACTTC	CASSLQDRGRQETQYF
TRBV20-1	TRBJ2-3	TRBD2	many	TGCAGTGCTGTAGCGGGAGGCACAGATACGCAGTATTTT	CSAVAGGTDTQYF
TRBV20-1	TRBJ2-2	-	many	TGCAGTGCTAGAGATCGGCTGGGGCAGGGGAACACCGGGGAGCTGTTTTTT	CSARDRLGQGNTGELFF
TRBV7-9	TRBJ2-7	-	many	TGTGCCAGCAGCTTAGTGGGGGTGGAGCCCCGGAACGAGCAGTACTTC	CASSLVGVEPRNEQYF
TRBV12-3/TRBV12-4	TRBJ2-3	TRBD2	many	TGTGCCAGCAGCACCAGCGGGAGTGCCACAGATACGCAGTATTTT	CASSTSGSATDTQYF
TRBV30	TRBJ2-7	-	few	TGTGCCTGGAGTGCTCGGGCCCCCTACTACGAGCAGTACTTC	CAWSARAPYYEQYF
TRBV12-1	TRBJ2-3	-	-	TGTGCCAGCAGCTTTAGGACAGGGGCCTCGGGAGGGACAGATACGCAGTATTTT	CASSFRTGASGGTDTQYF
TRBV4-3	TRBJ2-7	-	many	TGCGCCAGCAGCCAAGACCGCGCCGGCGGCTACGAGCAGTACTTC	CASSQDRAGGYEQYF
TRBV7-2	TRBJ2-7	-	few	TGTGCCAGCAGCTTAACGGCAGCCTACGAGCAGTACTTC	CASSLTAAYEQYF
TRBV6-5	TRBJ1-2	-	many	TGTGCCAGCAGCAACCCCCACGGGAAAGGCTACACCTTC	CASSNPHGKGYTF
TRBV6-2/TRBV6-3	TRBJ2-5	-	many	TGTGCCAGCAGTTACACAGGGATGTCCCAAGAGACCCAGTACTTC	CASSYTGMSQETQYF
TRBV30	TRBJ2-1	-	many	TGTGCCTGGAGTAGGGGAGGATACAATGAGCAGTTCTTC	CAWSRGGYNEQFF
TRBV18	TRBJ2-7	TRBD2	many	TGTGCCAGCTCACCAACAAGCGGGAGTTTCTACGAGCAGTACTTC	CASSPTSGSFYEQYF
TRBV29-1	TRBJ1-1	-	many	TGCAGCGTTGTCCAATCGGCCACTGAAGCTTTCTTT	CSVVQSATEAFF
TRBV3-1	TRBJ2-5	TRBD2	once	TGTGCCACCTGCCAAGGATTCGCGGGAGGGCCAATCGAAAGTGAGACCCAGTACTTC	CATCQGFAGGPIESETQYF
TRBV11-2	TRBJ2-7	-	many	TGTGCCAGCAGCCCAGAGGCCGAATTCTACGAGCAGTACTTC	CASSPEAEFYEQYF
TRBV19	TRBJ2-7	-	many	TGTGCCAGTAGTCCGAACATGGGGGGAGAGCAGTACTTC	CASSPNMGGEQYF
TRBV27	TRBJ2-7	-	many	TGTGCCAGCAGTTCCGCCCTATCCTACGAGCAGTACTTC	CASSSALSYEQYF
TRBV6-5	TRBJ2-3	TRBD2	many	TGTGCCAGCAGTTACTCAGGACTAGGCGCAGATACGCAGTATTTT	CASSYSGLGADTQYF
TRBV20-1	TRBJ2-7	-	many	TGCAGTGCTAGAGATGATACGGACTCCTCCTACGAGCAGTACTTC	CSARDDTDSSYEQYF
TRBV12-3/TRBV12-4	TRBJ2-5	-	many	TGTGCCAGCAGTGGGGCCAGCGGAGTAAAAGAGACCCAGTACTTC	CASSGASGVKETQYF
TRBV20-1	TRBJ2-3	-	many	TGCAGTGCCGATGGGGGCTCTAGCGTCAGCACAGATACGCAGTATTTT	CSADGGSSVSTDTQYF
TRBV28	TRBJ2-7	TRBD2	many	TGTGCCAGCAGTCGCACTAAAGGACTAGCGGGGAGCTACGAGCAGTACTTC	CASSRTKGLAGSYEQYF
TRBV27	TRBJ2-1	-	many	TGTGCCAGCAGTTGGGAGGGGGCGATGGGTGAGCAGTTCTTC	CASSWEGAMGEQFF
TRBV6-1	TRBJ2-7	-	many	TGTGCCAGCCTCCCGGGATGGAACTCCTACGAGCAGTACTTC	CASLPGWNSYEQYF
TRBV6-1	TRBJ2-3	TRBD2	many	TGTGCCACTACCCCCCGGAGCGGGAGTACAGATACGCAGTATTTT	CATTPRSGSTDTQYF
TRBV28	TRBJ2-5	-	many	TGTGCCAGCAGTCCCAACCAGTATTACTGGCAAGAGACCCAGTACTTC	CASSPNQYYWQETQYF
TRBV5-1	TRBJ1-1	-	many	TGCGCCAGCAGTCGGTCTTATATGAACACTGAAGCTTTCTTT	CASSRSYMNTEAFF
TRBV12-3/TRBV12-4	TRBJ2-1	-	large	TGTGCCACAAAAGAAGGGGACAATGAGCAGTTCTTC	CATKEGDNEQFF
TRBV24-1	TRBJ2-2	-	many	TGTGCCACCAGGACGGACACCGGGGAGCTGTTTTTT	CATRTDTGELFF
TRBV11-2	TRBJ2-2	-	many	TGTGCCAGCAGCTACAATCAGGGTGCCGGGGAGCTGTTTTTT	CASSYNQGAGELFF
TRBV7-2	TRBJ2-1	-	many	TGTGCCAGCAGCTTCAGACTGCCCCCCTACAATGAGCAGTTCTTC	CASSFRLPPYNEQFF
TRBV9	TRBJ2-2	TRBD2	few	TGTGCCAGCAGCGTAGACTCGGGACTAGCGGGAGAAGGAACCGGGGAGCTGTTTTTT	CASSVDSGLAGEGTGELFF
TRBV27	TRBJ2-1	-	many	TGTGCCAGCAGTAAGTTAGGGCCCTACAATGAGCAGTTCTTC	CASSKLGPYNEQFF
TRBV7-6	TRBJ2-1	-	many	TGTGCCAGCAGCTCCTCGACTAGGGACAATGAGCAGTTCTTC	CASSSSTRDNEQFF
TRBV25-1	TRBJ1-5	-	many	TGTGCCAGCAGTGGGGCTAGCAATCAGCCCCAGCATTTT	CASSGASNQPQHF
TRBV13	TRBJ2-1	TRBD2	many	TGTGCCAGCAGCTACAGGACTAGCGCGGGTTCCGATGAGCAGTTCTTC	CASSYRTSAGSDEQFF
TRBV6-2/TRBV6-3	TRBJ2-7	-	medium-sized	TGTGCCAGCAGTTACCCCCATTACGAGCAGTACTTC	CASSYPHYEQYF
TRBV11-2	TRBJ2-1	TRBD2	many	TGTGCCAGCAGCTTGCTAGCGGGATTCGACAGAACCTACAATGAGCAGTTCTTC	CASSLLAGFDRTYNEQFF
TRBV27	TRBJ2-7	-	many	TGTGCCAGCAGTTTCGACAGGTCCTACGAGCAGTACTTC	CASSFDRSYEQYF
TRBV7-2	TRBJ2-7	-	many	TGTGCCAGCAGCTCCTACGGTAACGAGCAGTACTTC	CASSSYGNEQYF
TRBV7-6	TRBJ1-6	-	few	TGTGCCAGCAGCCCAACCGAGGGATTT	CASSPTEGF
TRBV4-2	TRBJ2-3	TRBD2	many	TGTGCCAGCAGCCAAGATGCGGGAGTAGAGGGAAATACGCAGTATTTT	CASSQDAGVEGNTQYF
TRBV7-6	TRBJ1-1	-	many	TGTGCCAGCAGCTTAGGGGGGGCGTATGAAGCTTTCTTT	CASSLGGAYEAFF
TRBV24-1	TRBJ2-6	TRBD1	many	TGTGCCACCCGCCGCGAGCAGGGGGCGCCTGGGGCCAACGTCCTGACTTTC	CATRREQGAPGANVLTF
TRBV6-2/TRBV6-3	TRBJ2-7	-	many	TGTGCCAGCAGTTGGGACTCGTCCTACGAGCAGTACTTC	CASSWDSSYEQYF
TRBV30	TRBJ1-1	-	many	TGTGCCTGGAGTGTGGCGAACACTGAAGCTTTCTTT	CAWSVANTEAFF
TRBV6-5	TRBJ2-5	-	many	TGTGCCAGCAGTTACGGGGTAGGAGAGACCCAGTACTTC	CASSYGVGETQYF